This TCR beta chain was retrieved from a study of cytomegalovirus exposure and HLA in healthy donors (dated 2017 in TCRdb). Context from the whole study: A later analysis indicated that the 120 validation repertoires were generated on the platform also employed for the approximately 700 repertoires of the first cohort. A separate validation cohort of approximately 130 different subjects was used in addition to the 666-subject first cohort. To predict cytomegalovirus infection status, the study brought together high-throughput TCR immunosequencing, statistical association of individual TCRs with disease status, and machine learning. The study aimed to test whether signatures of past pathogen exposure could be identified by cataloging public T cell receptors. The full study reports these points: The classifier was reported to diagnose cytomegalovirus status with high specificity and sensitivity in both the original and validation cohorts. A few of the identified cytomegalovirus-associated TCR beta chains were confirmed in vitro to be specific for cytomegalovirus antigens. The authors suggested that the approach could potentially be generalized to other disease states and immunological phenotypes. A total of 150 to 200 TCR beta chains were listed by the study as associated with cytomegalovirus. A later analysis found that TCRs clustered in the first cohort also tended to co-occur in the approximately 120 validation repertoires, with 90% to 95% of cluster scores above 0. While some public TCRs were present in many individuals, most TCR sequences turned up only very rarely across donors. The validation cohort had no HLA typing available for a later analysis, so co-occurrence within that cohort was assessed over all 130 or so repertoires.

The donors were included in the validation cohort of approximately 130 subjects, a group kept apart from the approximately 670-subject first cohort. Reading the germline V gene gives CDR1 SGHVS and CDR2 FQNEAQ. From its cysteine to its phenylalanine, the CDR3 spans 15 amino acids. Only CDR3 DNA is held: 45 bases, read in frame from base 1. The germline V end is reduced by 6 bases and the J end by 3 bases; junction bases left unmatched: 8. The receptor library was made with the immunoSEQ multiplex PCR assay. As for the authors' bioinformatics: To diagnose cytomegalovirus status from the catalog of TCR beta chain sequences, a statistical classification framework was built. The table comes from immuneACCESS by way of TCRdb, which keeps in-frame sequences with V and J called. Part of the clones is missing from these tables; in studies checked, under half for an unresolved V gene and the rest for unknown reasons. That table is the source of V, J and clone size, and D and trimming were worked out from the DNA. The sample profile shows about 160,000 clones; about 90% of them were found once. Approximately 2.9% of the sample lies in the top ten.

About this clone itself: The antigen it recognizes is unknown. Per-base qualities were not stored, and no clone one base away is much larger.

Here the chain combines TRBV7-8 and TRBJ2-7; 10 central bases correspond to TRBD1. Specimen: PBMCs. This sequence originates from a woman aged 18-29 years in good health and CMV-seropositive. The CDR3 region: CASSQDRGIGYEQYF. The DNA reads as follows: TGTGCCAGCAGTCAGGACAGGGGGATAGGCTACGAGCAGTACTTC.